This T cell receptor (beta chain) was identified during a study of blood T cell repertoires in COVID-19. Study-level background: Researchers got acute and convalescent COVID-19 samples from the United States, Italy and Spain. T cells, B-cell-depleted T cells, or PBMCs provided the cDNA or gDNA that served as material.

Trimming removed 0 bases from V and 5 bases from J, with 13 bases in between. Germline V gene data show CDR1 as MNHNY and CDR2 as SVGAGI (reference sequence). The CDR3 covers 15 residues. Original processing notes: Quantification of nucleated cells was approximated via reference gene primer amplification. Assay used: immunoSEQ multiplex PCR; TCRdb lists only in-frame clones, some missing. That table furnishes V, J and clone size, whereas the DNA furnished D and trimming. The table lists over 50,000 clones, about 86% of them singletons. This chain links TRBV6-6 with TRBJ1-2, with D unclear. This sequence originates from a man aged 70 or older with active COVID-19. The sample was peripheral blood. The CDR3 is CASSYSRGSLYGYTF. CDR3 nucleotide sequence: TGTGCCAGCAGTTACTCCCGGGGTTCTCTGTATGGCTACACCTTC.